This section outlines one T cell receptor (beta chain) sequence together with its context. Its specificity is not known. Time point reported: newly diagnosed, previously untreated cHL patient sample. PBMCs representing newly diagnosed, untreated classical Hodgkin lymphoma functioned as the comparison. These data originate in a study of PD-1 blockade in classical Hodgkin lymphoma. Assay: immunoSEQ multiplex PCR; the TCRdb copy retains only in-frame clones and omits some. The data show some 70,000 clones, with roughly 93% seen just once and approximately 2.5% held by the top ten. Germline lookup yields CDR1 SNHLY and CDR2 FYNNEI. This CDR3 has 16 amino acids. Trimming took 2 bases from V and 0 from J, leaving 11 bases between them. Study-wide points: Healthy donors reportedly exceeded newly diagnosed patients in baseline TCR diversity.

The TCR was taken from a human donor with classical Hodgkin lymphoma. This chain connects TRBV2 to TRBJ2-1; no reliable D call. Sequences were obtained from peripheral blood mononuclear cells (PBMCs). The CDR3 region is CASSEREAGSYNEQFF. The CDR3 bases are TGTGCCAGCAGTGAAAGAGAAGCCGGCTCCTACAATGAGCAGTTCTTC.